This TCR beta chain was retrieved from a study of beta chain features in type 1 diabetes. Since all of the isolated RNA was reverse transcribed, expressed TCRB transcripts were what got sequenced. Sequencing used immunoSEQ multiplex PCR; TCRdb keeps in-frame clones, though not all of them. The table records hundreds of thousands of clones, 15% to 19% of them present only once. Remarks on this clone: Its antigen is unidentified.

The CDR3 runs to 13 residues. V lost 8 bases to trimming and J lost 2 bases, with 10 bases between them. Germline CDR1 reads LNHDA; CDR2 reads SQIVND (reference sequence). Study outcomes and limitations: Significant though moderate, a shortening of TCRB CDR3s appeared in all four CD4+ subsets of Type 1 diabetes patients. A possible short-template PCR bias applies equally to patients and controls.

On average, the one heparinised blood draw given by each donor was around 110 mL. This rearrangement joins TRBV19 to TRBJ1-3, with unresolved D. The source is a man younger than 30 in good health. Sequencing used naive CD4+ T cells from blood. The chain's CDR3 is CASSDGPGNTIYF. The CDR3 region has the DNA TGTGCCAGTTCCGACGGTCCTGGAAACACCATATATTTT.